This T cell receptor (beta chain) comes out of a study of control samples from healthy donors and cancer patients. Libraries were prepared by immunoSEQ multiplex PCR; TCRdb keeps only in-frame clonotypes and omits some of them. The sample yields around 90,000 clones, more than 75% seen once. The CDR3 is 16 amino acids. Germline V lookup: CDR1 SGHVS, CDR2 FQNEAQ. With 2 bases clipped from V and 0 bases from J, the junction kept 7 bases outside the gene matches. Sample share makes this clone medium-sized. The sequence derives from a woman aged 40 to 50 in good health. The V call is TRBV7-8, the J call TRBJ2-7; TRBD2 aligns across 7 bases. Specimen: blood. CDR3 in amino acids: CASSLWRRGSSYEQYF. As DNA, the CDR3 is TGTGCCAGCAGCTTATGGCGGCGGGGGAGCTCCTACGAGCAGTACTTC.